This T cell receptor (beta chain) emerged from a study of beta chain features in type 1 diabetes. The study reverse transcribed the entire isolated RNA, so it sequenced expressed TCRB transcripts. Data came from immunoSEQ multiplex PCR; TCRdb stores just in-frame clones and leaves some out. The data show under 950,000 clones, roughly 17% seen once. The V and J ends lost 4 bases and 4 bases, in that order; junction bases with no gene match: 2. The CDR3 covers 13 residues. Germline V gene sequence: CDR1 SEHNR, CDR2 FQNEAQ (reference sequence). This receptor was taken from a woman aged 18 to 35 in good health. Sequenced sample: naive CD4+ T cells from blood. The chain employs TRBV7-9 and TRBJ2-3; 7 bases fit TRBD1. The CDR3 region has the DNA TGTGCCAGCAGCTCCACAGGGGCAGATACGCAGTATTTT. Translating it yields CASSSTGADTQYF.